Following are 5 T cell receptor beta chains from one sample sequenced in a study of blood T cell repertoires in COVID-19. Libraries were prepared by immunoSEQ multiplex PCR; TCRdb keeps only in-frame clonotypes and omits some of them. The sample has roughly 240,000 clones, 86% seen once. The sample consisted of peripheral blood. These receptors were taken from a woman aged 55-70 years who had recovered from COVID-19.

V gene TRBV2 combines with J gene TRBJ1-1; D might be TRBD1 (5 bases). The CDR3 totals 11 residues. Germline CDR1 and CDR2: SNHLY and FYNNEI. V lost 10 bases to trimming and J lost 5 bases, with 11 bases between them. CDR3 in amino acids: CATSPGTEAFF. The CDR3 DNA follows: TGTGCCACCAGCCCAGGGACTGAAGCTTTCTTT.

This chain uses TRBV10-3 with TRBJ1-5; TRBD1 agrees at 8 bases. Germline V CDR1 and CDR2: ENHRY, SYGVKD. This CDR3 spans 15 amino acids. J lost 2 bases, V lost 4 bases, and 4 bases had no gene match. The CDR3 nucleotides are TGTGCCATCAGTGCGACAGGGGATGGCAATCAGCCCCAGCATTTT. Translation gives CAISATGDGNQPQHF.

V usage is TRBV21-1 and J usage is TRBJ1-2. TRBV21-1 is labeled a pseudogene. The CDR3 spans 16 residues. CDR3 DNA sequence: TGTGCCAGCAGCAAAGTAGCGGGGGTTAAAGACTATGGCTACACCTTC. Translating it yields CASSKVAGVKDYGYTF.

The chain links TRBV6-6 to TRBJ1-4; 7 bases match TRBD1. The V segment lost 2 bases and the J segment 10 bases; nucleotides outside the gene matches: 10. The CDR3 runs 15 residues. Per germline, CDR1 MNHNY and CDR2 SVGAGI (reference sequence). CDR3 protein: CASSYPGQGEVKLFF. The CDR3 DNA is TGTGCCAGCAGTTACCCCGGGCAGGGGGAGGTAAAACTGTTTTTT.

V is TRBV7-2 and J is TRBJ1-1; no definite D call. CDR3 length: 12 amino acids. Germline lookup yields CDR1 SGHTA and CDR2 FQGNSA. Trimming cost V 5 bases and J 5 bases, with 9 bases left between them. CDR3 sequence reads: CASSHLWTEAFF. The CDR3 region has the DNA TGTGCCAGCAGCCACTTATGGACTGAAGCTTTCTTT.